Following are 19 T cell receptor beta chains from one sample sequenced in a study of type 1 regulatory T cells. TCRdb itself ran the reads through MiXCR, one entry per CDR3 protein. The data contain more than 50,000 distinct CDR3 sequences, over 50% of them singletons. Antigen specificity for these receptors is unknown. Specimen: cultured non-Tr1 T cells, either the whole culture or a sorted T cell fraction (not recorded which). These receptors all come from a human donor in good health.

The chain joins TRBV12-3 or TRBV12-4 to TRBJ2-3; 8 bases align to TRBD2. The J segment lost 0 bases and the V segment lost 5 bases, leaving 13 bases of the junction unmatched. The CDR3 runs to 18 residues. The CDR3 spells CASSPSPNAGGSTDTQYF. The CDR3 bases are TGTGCCAGCAGTCCCAGCCCGAACGCGGGAGGAAGCACAGATACGCAGTATTTT.

The chain carries TRBV20-1 and TRBJ2-1; 7 nucleotides match TRBD2. This CDR3 is built from 14 residues. The V segment lost 6 bases and the J segment 0 bases; nucleotides outside the gene matches: 5. The germline CDR1 and CDR2 sequences are DFQATT and SNEGSKA (reference sequence). This chain's CDR3 is CSAELAPSYNEQFF. As DNA, the CDR3 is TGCAGTGCCGAACTAGCGCCCTCCTACAATGAGCAGTTCTTC.

The chain is built from TRBV5-1 and TRBJ2-7; D not resolved. V lost 4 bases and J 6 bases, leaving 17 bases between the germline ends. Per germline, CDR1 SGHRS and CDR2 YFSETQ. CDR3 length: 14 amino acids. CDR3 sequence (DNA): TGCGCCAGCAGCCTGCCGGACGGTCGCCGCGAGCAGTACTTC. Translation: CASSLPDGRREQYF.

The chain uses TRBV20-1 and TRBJ2-5, with 7 bases matching TRBD1. J gave up 1 base and V 3 bases, and 8 bases lay outside the gene matches. There are 15 residues in the CDR3. In germline, CDR1 is DFQATT, CDR2 SNEGSKA (reference sequence). CDR3 sequence: CSARRPGTAQETQYF. CDR3 in DNA: TGCAGTGCTAGGCGTCCAGGGACAGCCCAAGAGACCCAGTACTTC.

The chain carries TRBV9 and TRBJ2-3; D unclear. This CDR3 comprises 16 residues. V dropped 5 bases and J dropped 1 base, with 17 bases sitting between them. Germline CDR1 SGDLS, CDR2 YYNGEE. The CDR3 loop is CASSYEGRVGTDTQYF. CDR3 nucleotides: TGTGCCAGCAGTTACGAAGGAAGGGTCGGCACAGATACGCAGTATTTT. Full variable domain (rest looked up from reference TRBV9 and TRBJ2-3): DSGVTQTPKHLITATGQRVTLRCSPRSGDLSVYWYQQSLDQGLQFLIQYYNGEERAKGNILERFSAQQFPDLHSELNLSSLELGDSALYFCASSYEGRVGTDTQYFGPGTRLTVL.

The chain has TRBV18 and TRBJ1-1; 7 positions match TRBD1. Germline V gives CDR1 KGHSH, CDR2 LQKENI. The length of the CDR3 is 14 residues. J was trimmed by 1 base and V by 8 bases; bases with no gene match: 7. CDR3 coding DNA: TGTGCCAGCGCGGGACAGCAACGGAACACTGAAGCTTTCTTT. Protein product: CASAGQQRNTEAFF.

V gene TRBV20-1 combines with J gene TRBJ2-1; TRBD2 is a possible D gene (6 bases). Trimming removed 0 bases at V and 7 bases at J, with 13 bases between. CDR1 DFQATT and CDR2 SNEGSKA come from the germline V gene (reference sequence). This CDR3 region has 14 residues. The DNA of the CDR3 is TGCAGTGCTAGAGAAATGGGGAGCGGGAATGAGCAGTTCTTC. Amino acids: CSAREMGSGNEQFF.

This chain links TRBV20-1 with TRBJ1-4; 9 bases agree with TRBD1. The CDR3 loop spans 14 amino acids. V lost 3 bases and J lost 12; bases outside the gene matches: 11. Per the germline V gene, CDR1 is DFQATT and CDR2 is SNEGSKA (reference sequence). CDR3 DNA sequence: TGCAGTGCTAGGCCCGGGACAGGGACGTTGGAACTGTTTTTT. Translated, it gives CSARPGTGTLELFF.

In nucleotides, the CDR3 is TGTGCCAGCAGTGAAGCCAAGGGTCTTAATGAAAAACTGTTTTTT. Amino acid sequence: CASSEAKGLNEKLFF. This rearrangement joins TRBV6-1 to TRBJ1-4; D remains unclear. CDR1 is MNHNS, CDR2 SASEGT, per germline. The CDR3 sequence is 15 residues long. V lost 0 bases to trimming and J lost 4 bases, with 9 bases between them.

J is TRBJ2-2 and V is TRBV30; possible D gene TRBD2, 5 bases. This CDR3 is 13 amino acids long. Germline values: CDR1 GTSNPN, CDR2 SVGIG (reference sequence). The ends were cut back, 3 bases at V and 7 bases at J, with 12 bases in the middle. The CDR3 region is CAWSGIEGGELFF. The DNA of the CDR3 is TGTGCCTGGAGCGGGATTGAGGGCGGGGAGCTGTTTTTT.

By share, this clonotype counts as medium-sized. The chain joins TRBV28 to TRBJ1-1; D perhaps matches TRBD1 (5 bases). Trimming took off 4 bases at V and 0 bases at J, with 9 bases between the two ends. The CDR3 runs 14 residues. Germline V gene lookup returns CDR1 MDHEN and CDR2 SYDVKM. This chain's CDR3 is CASSSGGVNTEAFF. CDR3 DNA: TGTGCCAGCAGTTCCGGGGGGGTGAACACTGAAGCTTTCTTT.

This chain uses TRBV20-1 with TRBJ2-2; 14 bases match TRBD2. CDR1 is DFQATT and CDR2 is SNEGSKA in the germline V gene (reference sequence). With V trimmed by 5 bases and J by 5 bases, 13 bases remained unmatched. The CDR3 has 18 amino acids. DNA of the CDR3: TGCAGTGCTGGCCGCGGGACTAGCGGGAGTCTGGGGACCGGGGAGCTGTTTTTT. Protein: CSAGRGTSGSLGTGELFF.

The V and J genes are TRBV20-1 and TRBJ2-5, with 7 bases matching TRBD2. This CDR3 region has 14 residues. The V segment lost 1 base and the J segment 5 bases; nucleotides outside the gene matches: 7. Germline values: CDR1 DFQATT, CDR2 SNEGSKA (reference sequence). CDR3 in DNA: TGCAGTGCTAGAGCAAGAGCCGGGGGGGAGACCCAGTACTTC. Amino acids: CSARARAGGETQYF.

The gene calls are TRBV20-1 and TRBJ2-7, with a weak D call TRBD1 (5 bases). The CDR3 has 13 residues. With 0 bases removed from V and 4 bases from J, the gap between germline ends came to 10 bases. The V gene's germline CDR1 is DFQATT and CDR2 SNEGSKA (reference sequence). CDR3 DNA sequence: TGCAGTGCTAGAGAAGGTCAGGGTTACGAGCAGTACTTC. Its translation is CSAREGQGYEQYF.

This clonotype was seen only a few times. The rearrangement uses TRBV20-1 and TRBJ2-1; the match to TRBD2 covers 8 bases. The CDR3 extends over 17 amino acids. In germline, CDR1 is DFQATT, CDR2 SNEGSKA (reference sequence). V lost 3 bases to trimming and J lost 0 bases; unmatched junction nucleotides: 10. This CDR3 is CSAREAAGVPSYNEQFF. As DNA, the CDR3 is TGCAGTGCTAGGGAGGCAGCGGGAGTTCCCTCCTACAATGAGCAGTTCTTC.

The chain links TRBV7-8 to TRBJ2-7; TRBD1 aligns across 7 bases. CDR3 length: 15 amino acids. The trim removed 6 bases at V and 3 bases at J, leaving 11 bases unmatched. The germline V gene has CDR1 SGHVS and CDR2 FQNEAQ. The CDR3 protein is CASRRGDRVGYEQYF. CDR3 sequence (DNA): TGTGCCAGCAGGCGCGGAGACAGGGTCGGCTACGAGCAGTACTTC.

The rearrangement links TRBV20-1 to TRBJ1-4; weak D call: TRBD1 (6 bases). This CDR3 comprises 15 residues. Germline V gene lookup returns CDR1 DFQATT and CDR2 SNEGSKA (reference sequence). V lost 0 bases, J lost 10 bases, and 18 bases lay in between. DNA of the CDR3: TGCAGTGCTAGAGAGAAAGGGGGGATTTGGGGAAAACTGTTTTTT. Its translation is CSAREKGGIWGKLFF.

V gene TRBV7-9 combines with J gene TRBJ2-1, with D maybe TRBD1 (6 bases). The germline gives CDR1 SEHNR, CDR2 FQNEAQ (reference sequence). The CDR3 runs to 14 residues. Trimming took 1 base from V and 3 from J, leaving 7 bases between them. CDR3 protein: CASSLEGVYNEQFF. CDR3 sequence (DNA): TGTGCCAGCAGCTTAGAGGGGGTCTACAATGAGCAGTTCTTC.

This clonotype was seen only once. The rearrangement joins TRBV6-5 to TRBJ2-2; tentative D call: TRBD1 (6 bases). This CDR3 has 15 residues. The germline gives CDR1 MNHEY, CDR2 SVGAGI. The ends were cut back, 6 bases at V and 0 bases at J, with 11 bases in the middle. In DNA form, the CDR3 reads TGTGCCAGCAGATTATGGACAGCGAACACCGGGGAGCTGTTTTTT. This sequence encodes CASRLWTANTGELFF.